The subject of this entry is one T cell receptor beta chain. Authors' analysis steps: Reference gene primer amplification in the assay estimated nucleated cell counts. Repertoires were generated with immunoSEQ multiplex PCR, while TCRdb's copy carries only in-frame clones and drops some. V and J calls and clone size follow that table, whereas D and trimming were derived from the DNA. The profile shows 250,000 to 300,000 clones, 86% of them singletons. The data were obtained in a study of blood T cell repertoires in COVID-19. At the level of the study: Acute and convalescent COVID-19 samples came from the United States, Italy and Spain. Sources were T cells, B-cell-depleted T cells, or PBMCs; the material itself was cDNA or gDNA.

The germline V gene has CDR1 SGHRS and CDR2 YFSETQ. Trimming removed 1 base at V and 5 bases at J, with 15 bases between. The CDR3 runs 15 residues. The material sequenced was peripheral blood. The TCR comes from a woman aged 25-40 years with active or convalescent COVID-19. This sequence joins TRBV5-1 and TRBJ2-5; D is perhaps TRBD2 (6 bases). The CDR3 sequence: CASSLRVSGGETQYF. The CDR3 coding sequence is TGCGCCAGCAGCTTGAGGGTTAGCGGTGGGGAGACCCAGTACTTC.